Described below is a single TCR beta chain sequence and its context. This receptor's antigen is unknown. No much larger clone is present one base from it, and per-base qualities are unavailable. The data derive from a study of blood T cell repertoires in COVID-19 (dated by TCRdb to about 2020). The study in broad terms: Collaborator samples came from the United States, Italy and Spain and covered acute and convalescent phases of COVID-19. Deeply sampled blood TCRbeta repertoires from subjects exposed to, actively infected with, or recovered from COVID-19 were included in the dataset. Where HLA class I and class II types were available, the types were taken from metadata supplied by the sample provider, not from assay-based typing. The repertoires were released in a freely available public database intended as a resource for research on the immune response to SARS-CoV-2. The material from the prospective study consisted of cDNA or gDNA derived from T cells, B-cell-depleted T cells, or PBMCs. The sample metadata nearly always contained a de-identified subject ID, COVID-19 status, age in years and sex. The samples were drawn from the first 160 participants of the ongoing ImmuneRACE study and from 950 to 1,500 subjects provided by 6 global collaborators.

The collaborating institutions used their own protocols to collect whole blood in K2EDTA tubes. Collaborator samples were shipped for TCRbeta analysis as frozen whole blood, isolated PBMCs, or DNA extracted from either sample type. TCRbeta CDR3 regions were amplified from genomic DNA using the immunoSEQ Assay, a bias-controlled multiplex PCR. The paper's processing steps were these. Nucleated cell counts per sample were estimated from amplification of reference gene primers within the assay. To quantify the absolute abundance of each unique TCRbeta CDR3 rearrangement, sequence reads were collapsed and filtered. For each sample, productive Simpson clonality was calculated as the square root of Simpson's diversity index over productive rearrangements. TCRdb mirrors the immuneACCESS table, restricted to in-frame sequences. Some clones are absent from its copies; in checked studies, under half trace to an unresolved V gene, and the reason for the others is unknown. That table furnishes V, J and clone size, whereas the DNA furnished D and trimming. The sample table records over 20,000 clones; 70% to 90% of these occur just once. Of the sample, 16% is held by the ten largest clones.

In the germline V gene (reference sequence), CDR1 corresponds to MNHEY and CDR2 to SMNVEV. The cysteine opens and the phenylalanine closes a CDR3 of 16 amino acids. Just the 48-base CDR3 DNA is kept, in frame starting at base 1. Unmatched junction bases come to 8, with V trimmed by 3 bases and J by 5 bases. Summary of the overall study and its limitations: The quantity of clinical and demographic metadata differed by source and by participant and was supplied without curation.

The sequence derives from a man aged 70 or older with acute or convalescent COVID-19. The V and J genes are TRBV27 and TRBJ2-7, with 12 junctional bases fitting TRBD2. The sample consisted of peripheral blood. The CDR3 reads CASSLIWTSGTHEQYF. The base sequence is TGTGCCAGCAGTTTGATCTGGACTAGCGGGACTCACGAGCAGTACTTC.